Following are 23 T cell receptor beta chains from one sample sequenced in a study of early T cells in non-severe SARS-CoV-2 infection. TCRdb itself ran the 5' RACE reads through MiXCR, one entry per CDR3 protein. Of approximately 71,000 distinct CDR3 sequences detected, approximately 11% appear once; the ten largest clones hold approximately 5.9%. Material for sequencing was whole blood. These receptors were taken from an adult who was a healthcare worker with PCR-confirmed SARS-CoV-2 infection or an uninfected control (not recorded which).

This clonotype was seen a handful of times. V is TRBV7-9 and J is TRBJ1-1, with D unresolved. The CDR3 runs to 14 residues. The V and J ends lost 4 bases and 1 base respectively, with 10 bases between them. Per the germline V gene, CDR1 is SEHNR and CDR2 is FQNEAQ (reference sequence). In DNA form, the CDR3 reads TGTGCCAGCAGCTGGGCCCCCTCGAACACTGAAGCTTTCTTT. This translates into CASSWAPSNTEAFF. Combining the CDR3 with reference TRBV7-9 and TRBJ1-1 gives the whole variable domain DTGVSQNPRHKITKRGQNVTFRCDPISEHNRLYWYRQTLGQGPEFLTYFQNEAQLEKSRLLSDRFSAERPKGSFSTLEIQRTEQGDSAMYLCASSWAPSNTEAFFGQGTRLTVV.

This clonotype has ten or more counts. The CDR3 loop reads CASSTNKAGTTDTQYF. The CDR3 nucleotides are TGTGCCAGCAGCACTAACAAAGCGGGAACCACAGATACGCAGTATTTT. The chain uses TRBV28 and TRBJ2-3; 7 nucleotides agree with TRBD2. The germline gives CDR1 MDHEN, CDR2 SYDVKM. The CDR3 totals 16 residues. The V segment lost 6 bases and the J segment 2 bases; nucleotides outside the gene matches: 11.

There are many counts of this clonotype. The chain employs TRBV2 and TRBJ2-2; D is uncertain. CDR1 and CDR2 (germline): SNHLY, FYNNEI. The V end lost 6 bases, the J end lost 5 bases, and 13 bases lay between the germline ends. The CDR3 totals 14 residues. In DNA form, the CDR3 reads TGTGCCAGCAGGATCCCACTTGTTACCGGGGAGCTGTTTTTT. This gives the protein CASRIPLVTGELFF.

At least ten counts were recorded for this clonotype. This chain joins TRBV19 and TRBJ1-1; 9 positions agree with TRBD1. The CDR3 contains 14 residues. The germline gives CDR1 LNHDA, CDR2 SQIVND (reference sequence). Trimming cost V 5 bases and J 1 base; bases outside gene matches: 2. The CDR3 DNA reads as TGTGCCAGTAGTGTGGACAGGGGGAACACTGAAGCTTTCTTT. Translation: CASSVDRGNTEAFF.

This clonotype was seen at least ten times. The CDR3 sequence is CASSPPGHRLNTEAFF. In nucleotides, the CDR3 is TGTGCCAGCTCACCACCGGGACACCGACTCAACACTGAAGCTTTCTTT. The chain couples TRBV18 to TRBJ1-1, with D possibly TRBD1 on 6 matching bases. Trimming pared 0 bases from V and 2 bases from J, leaving 13 bases between. Germline V gene sequence: CDR1 KGHSH, CDR2 LQKENI. This CDR3 spans 16 amino acids.

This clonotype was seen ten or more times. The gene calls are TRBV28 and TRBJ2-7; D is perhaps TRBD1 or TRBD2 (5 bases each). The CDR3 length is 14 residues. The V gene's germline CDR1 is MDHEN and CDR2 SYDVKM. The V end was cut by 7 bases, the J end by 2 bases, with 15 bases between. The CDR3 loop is CASTQTGPAYEQYF. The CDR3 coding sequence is TGTGCCAGCACCCAAACGGGGCCTGCCTACGAGCAGTACTTC.

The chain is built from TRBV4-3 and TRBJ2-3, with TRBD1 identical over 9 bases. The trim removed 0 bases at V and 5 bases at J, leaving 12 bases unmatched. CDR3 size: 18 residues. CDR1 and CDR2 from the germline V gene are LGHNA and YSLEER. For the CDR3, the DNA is TGCGCCAGCAGCCAAGAAAGCCCAGGGACAGGGCTTGGAGATACGCAGTATTTT. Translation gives CASSQESPGTGLGDTQYF.

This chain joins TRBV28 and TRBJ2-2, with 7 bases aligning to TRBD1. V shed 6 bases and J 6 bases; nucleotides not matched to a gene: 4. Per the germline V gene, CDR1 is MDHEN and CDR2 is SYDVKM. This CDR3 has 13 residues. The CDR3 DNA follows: TGTGCCAGCAGAGATACAGGGGCCGGGGAGCTGTTTTTT. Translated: CASRDTGAGELFF.

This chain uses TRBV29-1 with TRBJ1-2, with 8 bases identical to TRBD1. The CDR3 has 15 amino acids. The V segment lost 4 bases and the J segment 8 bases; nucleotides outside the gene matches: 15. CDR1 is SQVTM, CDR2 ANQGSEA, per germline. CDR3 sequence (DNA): TGCAGCGTTGCCGGACAGGGATCGATCTATGACGGCTACACCTTC. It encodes CSVAGQGSIYDGYTF.

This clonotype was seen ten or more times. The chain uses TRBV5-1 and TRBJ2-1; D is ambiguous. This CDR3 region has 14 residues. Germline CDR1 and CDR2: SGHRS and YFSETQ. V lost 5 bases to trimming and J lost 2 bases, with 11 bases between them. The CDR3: CASRVEAPYNEQFF. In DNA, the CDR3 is TGCGCCAGCAGGGTTGAAGCGCCCTACAATGAGCAGTTCTTC. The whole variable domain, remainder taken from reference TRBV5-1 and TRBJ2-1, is KAGVTQTPRYLIKTRGQQVTLSCSPISGHRSVSWYQQTPGQGLQFLFEYFSETQRNKGNFPGRFSGRQFSNSRSEMNVSTLELGDSALYLCASRVEAPYNEQFFGPGTRLTVL.

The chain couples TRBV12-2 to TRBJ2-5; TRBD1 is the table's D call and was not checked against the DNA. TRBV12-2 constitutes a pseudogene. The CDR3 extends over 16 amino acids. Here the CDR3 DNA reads TGTGCAAGTCGCTTAATTGGGACAGGAAGTCAAGAGACCCAGTACTTC. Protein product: CASRLIGTGSQETQYF.

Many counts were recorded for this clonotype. CDR3 DNA: TGTGCCAGCAGTTCGAAACTAGCGACCCCCTACAATGAGCAGTTCTTC. Amino acids: CASSSKLATPYNEQFF. The genes are TRBV28 and TRBJ2-1; 7 nucleotides match TRBD2. The CDR3 spans 16 residues. The V gene's germline CDR1 is MDHEN and CDR2 SYDVKM. After removal of 4 bases from V and 2 bases from J, the junction contained 8 bases not matched to a gene.

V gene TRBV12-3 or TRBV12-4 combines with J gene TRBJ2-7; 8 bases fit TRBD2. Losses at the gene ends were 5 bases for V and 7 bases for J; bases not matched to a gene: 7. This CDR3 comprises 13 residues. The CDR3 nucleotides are TGTGCCAGCAGTACGGGACTAGTGGGTGAGCAGTACTTC. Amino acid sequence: CASSTGLVGEQYF.

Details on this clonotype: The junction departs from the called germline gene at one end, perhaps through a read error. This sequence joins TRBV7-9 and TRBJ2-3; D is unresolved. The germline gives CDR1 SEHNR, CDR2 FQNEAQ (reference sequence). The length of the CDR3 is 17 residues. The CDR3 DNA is TGTGTCAGCAGCCCACCCCCTCCGGAACCTAGCACAGATACGCAGTATTTT. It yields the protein CVSSPPPPEPSTDTQYF.

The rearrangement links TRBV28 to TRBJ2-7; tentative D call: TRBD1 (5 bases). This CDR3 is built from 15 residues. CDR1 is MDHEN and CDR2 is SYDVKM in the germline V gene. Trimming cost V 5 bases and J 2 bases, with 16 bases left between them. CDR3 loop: CASSPRQGGAYEQYF. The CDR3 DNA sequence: TGTGCCAGCAGTCCCCGGCAGGGTGGGGCCTACGAGCAGTACTTC. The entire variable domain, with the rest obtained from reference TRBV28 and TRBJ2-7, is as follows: DVKVTQSSRYLVKRTGEKVFLECVQDMDHENMFWYRQDPGLGLRLIYFSYDVKMKEKGDIPEGYSVSREKKERFSLILESASTNQTSMYLCASSPRQGGAYEQYFGPGTRLTVT.

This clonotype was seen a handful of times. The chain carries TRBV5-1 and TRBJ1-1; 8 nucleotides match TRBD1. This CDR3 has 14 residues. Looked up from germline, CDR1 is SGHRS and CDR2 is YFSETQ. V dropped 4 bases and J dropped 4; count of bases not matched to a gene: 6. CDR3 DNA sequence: TGCGCCAGCAGCCTGGGAACAGGGGGCACTGAAGCTTTCTTT. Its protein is CASSLGTGGTEAFF.

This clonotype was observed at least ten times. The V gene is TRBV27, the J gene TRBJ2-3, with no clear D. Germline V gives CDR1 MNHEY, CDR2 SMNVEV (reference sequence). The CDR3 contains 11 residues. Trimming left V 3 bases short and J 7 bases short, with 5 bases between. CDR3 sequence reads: CASSFLHTQYF. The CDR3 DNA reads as TGTGCCAGCAGTTTTCTCCATACGCAGTATTTT.

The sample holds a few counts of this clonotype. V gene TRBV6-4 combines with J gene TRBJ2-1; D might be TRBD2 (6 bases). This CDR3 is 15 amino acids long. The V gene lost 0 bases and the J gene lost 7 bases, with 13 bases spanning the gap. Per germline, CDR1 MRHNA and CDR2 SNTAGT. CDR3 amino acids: CASSDSSGEVNEQFF. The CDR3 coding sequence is TGTGCCAGCAGTGACTCGTCGGGAGAGGTTAATGAGCAGTTCTTC.

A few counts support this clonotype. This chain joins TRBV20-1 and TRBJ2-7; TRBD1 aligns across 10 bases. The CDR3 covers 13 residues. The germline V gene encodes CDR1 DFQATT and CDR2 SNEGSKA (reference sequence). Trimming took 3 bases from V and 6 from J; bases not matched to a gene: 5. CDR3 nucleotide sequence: TGCAGTGCTAGGGTTGGGACAGGGGTCGAGCAGTACTTC. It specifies CSARVGTGVEQYF.

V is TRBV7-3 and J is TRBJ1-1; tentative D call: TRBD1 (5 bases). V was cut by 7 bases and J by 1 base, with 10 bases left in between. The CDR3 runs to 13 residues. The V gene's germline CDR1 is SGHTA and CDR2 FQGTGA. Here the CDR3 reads CASKDGANTEAFF. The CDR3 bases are TGTGCCAGCAAGGACGGGGCGAACACTGAAGCTTTCTTT. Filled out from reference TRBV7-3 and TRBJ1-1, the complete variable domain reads GAGVSQTPSNKVTEKGKYVELRCDPISGHTALYWYRQSLGQGPEFLIYFQGTGAADDSGLPNDRFFAVRPEGSVSTLKIQRTERGDSAVYLCASKDGANTEAFFGQGTRLTVV.

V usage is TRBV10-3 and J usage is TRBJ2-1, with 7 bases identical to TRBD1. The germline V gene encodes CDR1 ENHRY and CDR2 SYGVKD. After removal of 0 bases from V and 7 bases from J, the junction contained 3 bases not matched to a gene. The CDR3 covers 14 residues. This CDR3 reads CAISESGQKNEQFF. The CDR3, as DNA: TGTGCCATCAGTGAGTCGGGACAGAAGAATGAGCAGTTCTTC.

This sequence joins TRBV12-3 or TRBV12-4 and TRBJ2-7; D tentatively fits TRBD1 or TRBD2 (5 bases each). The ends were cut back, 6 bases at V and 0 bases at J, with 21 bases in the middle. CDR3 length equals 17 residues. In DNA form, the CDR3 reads TGTGCCAGCAGCCCTTCCCCGGGACCCACCCTCTCCTACGAGCAGTACTTC. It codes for CASSPSPGPTLSYEQYF.

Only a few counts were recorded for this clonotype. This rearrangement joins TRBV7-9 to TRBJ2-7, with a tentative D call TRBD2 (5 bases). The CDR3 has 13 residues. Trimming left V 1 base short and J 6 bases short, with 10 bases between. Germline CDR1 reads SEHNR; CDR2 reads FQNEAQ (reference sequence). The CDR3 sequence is CASSLEWESEQYF. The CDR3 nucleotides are TGTGCCAGCAGCTTAGAATGGGAGAGCGAGCAGTACTTC.